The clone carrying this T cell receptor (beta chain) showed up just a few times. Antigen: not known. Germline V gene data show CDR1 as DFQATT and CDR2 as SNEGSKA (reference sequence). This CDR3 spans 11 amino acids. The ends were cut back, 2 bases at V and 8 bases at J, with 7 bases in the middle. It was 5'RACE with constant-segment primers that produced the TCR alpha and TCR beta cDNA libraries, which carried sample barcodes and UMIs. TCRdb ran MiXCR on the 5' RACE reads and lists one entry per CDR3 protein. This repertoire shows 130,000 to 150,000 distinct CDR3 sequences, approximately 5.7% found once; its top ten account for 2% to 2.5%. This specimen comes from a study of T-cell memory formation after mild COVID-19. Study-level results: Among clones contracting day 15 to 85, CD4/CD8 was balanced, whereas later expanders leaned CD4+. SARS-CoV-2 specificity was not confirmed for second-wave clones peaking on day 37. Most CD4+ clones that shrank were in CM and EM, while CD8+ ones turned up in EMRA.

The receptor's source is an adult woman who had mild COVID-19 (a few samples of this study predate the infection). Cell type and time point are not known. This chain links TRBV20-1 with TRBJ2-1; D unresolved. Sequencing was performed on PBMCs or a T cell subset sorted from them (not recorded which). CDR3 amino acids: CSARPRDEQFF. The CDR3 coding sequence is TGCAGTGCTAGACCTAGAGATGAGCAGTTCTTC.